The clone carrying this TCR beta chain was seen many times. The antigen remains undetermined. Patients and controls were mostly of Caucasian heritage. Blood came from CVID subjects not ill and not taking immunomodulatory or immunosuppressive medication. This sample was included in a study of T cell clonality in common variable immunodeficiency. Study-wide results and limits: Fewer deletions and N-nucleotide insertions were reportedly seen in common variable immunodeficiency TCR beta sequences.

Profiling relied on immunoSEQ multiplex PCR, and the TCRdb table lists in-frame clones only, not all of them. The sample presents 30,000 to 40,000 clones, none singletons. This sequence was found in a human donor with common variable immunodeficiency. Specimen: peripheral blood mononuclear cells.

The CDR3 region is CSAGGHRGLNQPQHF. The DNA read from the CDR3 is TGCAGTGCTGGGGGGCACAGGGGGTTGAATCAGCCC. The chain uses TRBV20-1 and TRBJ1-5; 8 bases align to TRBD1. The observed sequence ends 3 residues before the CDR3 terminus, with the missing tail filled in from the germline J gene. V shed 5 bases and J 4 bases; nucleotides not matched to a gene: 10. Germline values: CDR1 DFQATT, CDR2 SNEGSKA (reference sequence). The CDR3 loop spans 15 amino acids.